The clone carrying this TCR beta chain showed up just once. The sample comes from a study of technical replicates of blood from four donors. Only in-frame clones appear in the TCRdb table, and some are missing; sequencing was by immunoSEQ multiplex PCR. In the table there are tens of thousands of clones, 80% to 95% of which are singletons. The CDR3 extends over 15 amino acids. Trimming took 6 bases from V and 4 from J, leaving 16 bases between them. Germline V gene lookup returns CDR1 SGHTA and CDR2 FQGNSA. The TCR was taken from a human donor in good health. Sequencing was done on a sample of T cells isolated from PBMCs. V usage is TRBV7-2 and J usage is TRBJ1-3, with a tentative D call TRBD1 (5 bases). The CDR3 reads CASREGLGHGNTIYF. CDR3 coding DNA: TGTGCCAGCAGGGAGGGGCTGGGTCACGGAAACACCATATATTTT.